This is a list of T cell receptor beta chains from one sample in a study of T cell responses to AZD1222 COVID-19 vaccine. Assay: immunoSEQ multiplex PCR; the TCRdb copy retains only in-frame clones and omits some. This sample has tens of thousands of clones, with around 90% found just once. The sequencing used peripheral blood, collected 28 days after the second AZD1222 dose. All receptors come from an adult who received the AZD1222 COVID-19 vaccine. Both conserved end residues are part of each CDR3. Fields, in order: V gene, clone size, D gene, J gene, CDR3 DNA, CDR3 protein. D genes are given only for firm matches. The size entry is marked missing in some rows and otherwise reads once, few, many or a size class.

>TRBV7-9|.|.|TRBJ1-2
TGTGCCAGCAGCTTAGGGGACGGAATCTATGGCTACACCTTC
CASSLGDGIYGYTF
>TRBV6-4|.|.|TRBJ1-5
TGTGCCAGCAGTGGTGGACAGTATAGCAATCAGCCCCAGCATTTT
CASSGGQYSNQPQHF
>TRBV4-2|.|.|TRBJ2-3
TGTGCCAGCAGCCAAGACGGGGGTACGCAGTATTTT
CASSQDGGTQYF
>TRBV27|.|TRBD1|TRBJ2-2
TGTGCCAGCAGTTTCCGACAGGGGGCGAACACCGGGGAGCTGTTTTTT
CASSFRQGANTGELFF
>TRBV6-5|.|.|TRBJ1-5
TGTGCCAGCAGGGTCGGCGGTAGCAATCAGCCCCAGCATTTT
CASRVGGSNQPQHF
>TRBV2|once|TRBD1|TRBJ1-5
TGTGCCAGCAGACGGACAGGGGGCCTCCGTCAGCCCCAGCATTTT
CASRRTGGLRQPQHF
>TRBV27|.|.|TRBJ2-2
TGTGCCAGCACTTCCTCCACTTGGAGGTTTTTT
CASTSSTWRFF
>TRBV11-1|.|.|TRBJ2-2
TGTGCCAGCAGCTTACTTATGGGGGAGATCGGGGAGCTGTTTTTT
CASSLLMGEIGELFF
>TRBV3-1/TRBV3-2|.|.|TRBJ2-3
TGTGCCAGCAGCCAAGATTCAGAAGAAACTCCCATTTCAGATACGCAGTATTTT
CASSQDSEETPISDTQYF
>TRBV7-3|.|.|TRBJ2-3
TGTGCCAGCAGCATCCCGGGCACAGATACGCAGTATTTT
CASSIPGTDTQYF
>TRBV4-2|.|.|TRBJ1-5
TGTGCCAGCAGCCAAGATATGGGTCAGCCCCAGCATTTT
CASSQDMGQPQHF
>TRBV3-1/TRBV3-2|.|TRBD1|TRBJ2-1
TGTGCCAGCAGCCAAGTGGACAGGGGAATCTATGAGCAGTTCTTC
CASSQVDRGIYEQFF
>TRBV10-1|once|.|TRBJ1-2
TGCGCCAGCAGTGGGCACAGGGTCGATGGCTACACCTTC
CASSGHRVDGYTF
>TRBV6-5|.|.|TRBJ2-7
TGTGCCAGCAGTTACTCGATGCGGGGCGCCTACGAGCAGTACTTC
CASSYSMRGAYEQYF
>TRBV3-1/TRBV3-2|.|.|TRBJ1-3
TGTGCCAGCAGCCGGCAAAGGGGGTCCTCTGGAAACACCATATATTTT
CASSRQRGSSGNTIYF
>TRBV3-1/TRBV3-2|.|.|TRBJ2-1
TGTGCCAGCAGCCCACTACTAGCATCGGGGAATGAGCAGTTCTTC
CASSPLLASGNEQFF
>TRBV7-3|.|TRBD1|TRBJ2-2
TGTGCCAGCAGCCTCGGGGACAGGAACACCGGGGAGCTGTTTTTT
CASSLGDRNTGELFF
>TRBV7-9|.|.|TRBJ1-5
TGTGCCAGCTCGTCGGCAGGGCCCCCCGGGGTCCAGCATTTT
CASSSAGPPGVQHF
>TRBV27|.|.|TRBJ2-5
TGTGCCAGCAGTCCTACAGGGCCAATCCAAGAGACCCAGTACTTC
CASSPTGPIQETQYF
>TRBV5-6|.|TRBD1|TRBJ2-7
TGTGCCAGCAGCTGGGGACAGGGGGCGTTCGAGCAGTACTTC
CASSWGQGAFEQYF
>TRBV7-9|.|.|TRBJ2-2
TGTGCCAGCAGCCTTATCGCAGGGATCGGGGAGCTGTTTTTT
CASSLIAGIGELFF
>TRBV27|once|TRBD2|TRBJ2-3
TGTGCCAGCAGTCAACTATGGCGGGGGGGCCCCTCGGTTGATACGCAGTATTTT
CASSQLWRGGPSVDTQYF
>TRBV5-1|.|TRBD2|TRBJ2-5
TGCGCCAGCAGCTTGGATTCCGGGGGGTACCAAGAGACCCAGTACTTC
CASSLDSGGYQETQYF
>TRBV10-3|.|TRBD1|TRBJ1-4
TGTGCCATCAGTGAGAAGGGGGCAGGAGCAAATGAAAAACTGTTTTTT
CAISEKGAGANEKLFF
>TRBV9|.|.|TRBJ2-7
TGTGCCAGCAGTGATACCGCCCGCGCGGGATCCGAGCAGTACTTC
CASSDTARAGSEQYF
>TRBV19|.|.|TRBJ2-1
TGTGCCAGTAGTATAGATGTCAGGGGAGTTTACAATGAGCAGTTCTTC
CASSIDVRGVYNEQFF
>TRBV9|few|TRBD1|TRBJ2-7
TGTGCCAGCAGCGCGTTCTCGGGACAGGGTTTGTACGAGCAGTACTTC
CASSAFSGQGLYEQYF
>TRBV6-2/TRBV6-3|once|TRBD1|TRBJ2-7
TGTGCCAGCAGATACAGGGGGCCCTACGAGCAGTACTTC
CASRYRGPYEQYF
>TRBV6-1|.|.|TRBJ1-5
TGTGCCAGCAGTGAAGTTTGGGGAGGGTATAGCCAGCCCCAGCATTTT
CASSEVWGGYSQPQHF
>TRBV25-1|once|.|TRBJ2-1
TGTGCCAGCAGTTACCGAAGCTCCTACAATGAGCAGTTCTTC
CASSYRSSYNEQFF
>TRBV20-1|.|.|TRBJ1-2
TGCAGTGCTCGGGACTATGGCTACACCTTC
CSARDYGYTF
>TRBV5-6|.|TRBD2|TRBJ2-5
TGTGCCAGCAGCTTGGGACTAGCGGCAACCCAGTACTTC
CASSLGLAATQYF
>TRBV21-1|.|.|TRBJ2-2
TGTGCCAGCAGCCGGTTGGACAGGGTAAAGAGTGGCGGGGAGCTGTTTTTT
CASSRLDRVKSGGELFF
>TRBV3-1/TRBV3-2|.|TRBD1|TRBJ2-2
TGTGCCAGCAGCCACACAGGGGGGAACACCGGGGAGCTGTTTTTT
CASSHTGGNTGELFF
>TRBV6-5|once|.|TRBJ1-2
TGTGCCAGCAGTTACTACCGCCCGGGGCGGACCTATGGCTACACCTTC
CASSYYRPGRTYGYTF
>TRBV5-6|.|.|TRBJ2-5
TGTGCCAGCAGCGGGAGGGGACAAAACATCCAAGAGACCCAGTACTTC
CASSGRGQNIQETQYF
>TRBV6-5|.|TRBD2|TRBJ2-3
TGTGCCAGCAGTTCCGCGGGGGTGGCGTCAGATACGCAGTATTTT
CASSSAGVASDTQYF
>TRBV9|.|.|TRBJ2-7
TGTGCCAGCAGCCCACCAGACAGAACCTACGAGCAGTACTTC
CASSPPDRTYEQYF
>TRBV24-1|.|.|TRBJ2-2
TGTGCCACCAGTGATACGACAAGTGTTAACACCGGGGAGCTGTTTTTT
CATSDTTSVNTGELFF
>TRBV28|.|.|TRBJ1-4
TGTGCCAGCACGGGGGAAAAACTGTTTTTT
CASTGEKLFF
>TRBV7-3|.|TRBD1|TRBJ2-5
TGTGCCAGCAGCTTAAATCTCCGGGGCCCGGGGACAGGGTTTTGGACCCAAGAGACCCAGTACTTC
CASSLNLRGPGTGFWTQETQYF
>TRBV9|few|.|TRBJ1-5
TGTGCCAGCAGCGTAGCTGGGGGAAGCAGTCAGCCCCAGCATTTT
CASSVAGGSSQPQHF
>TRBV21-1|.|.|TRBJ1-6
TGTGCCAGCAGCAAAGGGTCCCAACGGAATTCACCCCTCCACTTT
CASSKGSQRNSPLHF
>TRBV18|.|TRBD1|TRBJ2-5
TGTGCCAGTGGGACAGGAGGGGTCCAGGTGACCCAGTACTTC
CASGTGGVQVTQYF
>TRBV11-2|.|.|TRBJ2-4
TGTGCCAGCAGCTTAAACCCCAAAAACATTCAGTACTTC
CASSLNPKNIQYF
>TRBV20-1|.|.|TRBJ1-5
TGCAGTGCTAGTATTATACAGGGACCGGGTCAGCCCCAGCATTTT
CSASIIQGPGQPQHF
>TRBV27|.|TRBD2|TRBJ2-1
TGTGCCAGCAGTTTATTAGGCGGGGGCTCCTACAATGAGCAGTTCTTC
CASSLLGGGSYNEQFF
>TRBV5-6|.|.|TRBJ2-7
TGTGCCAGCAGCCCGTATCTTAAGGGATGGGAGCAGTACTTC
CASSPYLKGWEQYF
>TRBV19|.|.|TRBJ1-6
TGTGCCAGTAGATACAGGGACTATAATTCACCCCTCCACTTT
CASRYRDYNSPLHF
>TRBV3-1/TRBV3-2|.|.|TRBJ2-3
TGTGCCAGCAGCCAAGATGGGACCGGGCAGAACACAGATACGCAGTATTTT
CASSQDGTGQNTDTQYF
>TRBV5-1|.|TRBD1|TRBJ1-1
TGCGCCAGCAGCTTGGATTCAGGGGGGGACACTGAAGCTTTCTTT
CASSLDSGGDTEAFF
>TRBV24-1|.|TRBD1|TRBJ2-7
TGTGCCACCAGTGATCGGACAGGGGGAGCCTACGAGCAGTACTTC
CATSDRTGGAYEQYF
>TRBV19|.|.|TRBJ1-4
TGTGCCACCATTTCGGGTGAAAAACTGTTTTTT
CATISGEKLFF
>TRBV6-2/TRBV6-3|.|.|TRBJ1-2
TGTGCCAGCAGTTACTCGCACAGTCCCTATGGCTACACCTTC
CASSYSHSPYGYTF
>TRBV7-9|.|TRBD1|TRBJ1-2
TGTGCCAGCAGCACAGACCGGGACAGGGGTTTGCATGGCTACACCTTC
CASSTDRDRGLHGYTF
>TRBV30|.|TRBD1|TRBJ1-2
TGTGCCTGGAGTTTTGCAGGGGGCTCTCATTATGGCTACACCTTC
CAWSFAGGSHYGYTF
>TRBV18|.|.|TRBJ1-2
TGTGCCAGCTCACGAGACAGTTATAACTATGGCTACACCTTC
CASSRDSYNYGYTF
>TRBV5-1|.|TRBD1|TRBJ2-7
TGCGCCAGCAGCTTGGCTCGGACAGGGAGGTTCCACGAGCAGTACTTC
CASSLARTGRFHEQYF
>TRBV5-1|.|TRBD1|TRBJ2-3
TGCGCCAGCAGCTCGCAGGGGGCAGGAGATACGCAGTATTTT
CASSSQGAGDTQYF
>TRBV19|.|.|TRBJ2-1
TGTGCCAGTAGTGGGGTTCTCCTTTACAATGAGCAGTTCTTC
CASSGVLLYNEQFF